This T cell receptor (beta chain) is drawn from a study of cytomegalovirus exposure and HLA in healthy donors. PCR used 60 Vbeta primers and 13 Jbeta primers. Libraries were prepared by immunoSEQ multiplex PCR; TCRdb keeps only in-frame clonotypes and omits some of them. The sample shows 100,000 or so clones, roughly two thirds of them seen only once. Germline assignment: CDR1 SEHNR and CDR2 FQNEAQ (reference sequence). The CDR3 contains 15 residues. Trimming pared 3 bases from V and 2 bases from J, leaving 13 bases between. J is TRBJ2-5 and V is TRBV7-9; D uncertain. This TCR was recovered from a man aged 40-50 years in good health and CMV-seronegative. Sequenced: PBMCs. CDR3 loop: CASSFSLSGQETQYF. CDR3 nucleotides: TGTGCCAGCAGCTTTTCTCTTTCCGGGCAAGAGACCCAGTACTTC.